This entry lists 2 T cell receptor beta chains sequenced from one sample in a study of cytomegalovirus exposure and HLA in healthy donors (dated by TCRdb to 2016 to 2017). Library creation used the immunoSEQ multiplex PCR assay. The multiplex PCR relied on a mix of 60 forward primers for TCR Vbeta segments and 13 reverse primers for TCR Jbeta segments. The source is immuneACCESS, and TCRdb retained only in-frame sequences with V and J called. Part of the clones is not carried over; for the studies checked, unresolved V genes explain less than half of this, and the remainder is unexplained. The sample's own table lists approximately 58,000 clones. Roughly 5.4% of the sample comes from the top ten. Sequenced: PBMCs. The receptor set was obtained from a young man in good health and CMV-seropositive.

J is TRBJ2-6 and V is TRBV4-1, with D maybe TRBD1 (6 bases). Trimming left V 8 bases short and J 0 bases short, with 8 bases between. Germline CDR1 and CDR2: MGHRA and YSYEKL. This CDR3 is built from 14 residues. CDR3 region: CASDRYSGANVLTF. In DNA, the CDR3 is TGCGCCAGCGACAGGTACTCTGGGGCCAACGTCCTGACTTTC.

This rearrangement joins TRBV11-2 to TRBJ2-7; a weak D match, TRBD2 (5 bases). Germline V gene lookup returns CDR1 SGHAT and CDR2 FQNNGV. Trimming pared 3 bases from V and 3 bases from J, leaving 9 bases between. CDR3 size: 13 residues. The DNA of the CDR3 is TGTGCCAGCAGCTTCCCTGGAGGCTACGAGCAGTACTTC. Its translation is CASSFPGGYEQYF.